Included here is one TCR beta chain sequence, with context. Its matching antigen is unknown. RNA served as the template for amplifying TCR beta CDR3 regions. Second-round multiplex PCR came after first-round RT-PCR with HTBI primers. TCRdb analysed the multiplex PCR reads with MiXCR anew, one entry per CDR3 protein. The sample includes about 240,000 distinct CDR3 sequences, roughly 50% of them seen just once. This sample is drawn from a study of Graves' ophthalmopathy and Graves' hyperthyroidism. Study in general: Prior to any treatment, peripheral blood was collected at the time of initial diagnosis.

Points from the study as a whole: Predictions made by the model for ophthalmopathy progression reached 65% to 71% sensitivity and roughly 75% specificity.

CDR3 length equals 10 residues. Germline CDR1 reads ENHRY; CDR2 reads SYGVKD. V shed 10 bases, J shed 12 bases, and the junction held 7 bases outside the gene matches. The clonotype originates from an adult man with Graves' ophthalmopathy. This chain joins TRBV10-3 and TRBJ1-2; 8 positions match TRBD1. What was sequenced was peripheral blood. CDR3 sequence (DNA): TGTGCCACTCGACAGGGGTCCGACACCTTC. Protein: CATRQGSDTF.